The 25 T cell receptor beta chains reported below all come from one sample, sequenced in a study of T cell repertoires in cytomegalovirus infection. TCRdb ran MiXCR on the reads and lists one entry per CDR3 protein. Among hundreds of thousands of distinct CDR3 sequences listed, approximately 46% were seen once. Antigens for these TCRs are unknown. This material consisted of cultured PBMCs, taken from culture after CMV antigen stimulation. These receptors were obtained from a human donor in good health (CMV status not recorded). Some clones in this sample may be carry-over from other donors' samples.

This rearrangement joins TRBV4-1 to TRBJ2-7; no clear D gene. There are 13 residues in the CDR3. V lost 1 base, J lost 5 bases, and 9 bases lay in between. Per germline, CDR1 MGHRA and CDR2 YSYEKL. The CDR3 nucleotides read TGCGCCAGCAGCCAAGGTCGGGCGGACGAGCAGTACTTC. It specifies CASSQGRADEQYF.

This clonotype was detected only a few times. V gene TRBV7-8 combines with J gene TRBJ1-1; the match to TRBD1 covers 9 bases. Germline V gene data show CDR1 as SGHVS and CDR2 as FQNEAQ. The junction had 7 bases not matched to a gene; V was cut back by 5 bases and J by 3 bases. The CDR3 contains 15 residues. The CDR3 DNA reads TGTGCCAGCAGCCAGACCGGGACAGGGCACACTGAAGCTTTCTTT. Translation gives CASSQTGTGHTEAFF.

The chain carries TRBV5-6 and TRBJ1-2; D may be TRBD1 (5 bases). Germline CDR1 reads SGHDT; CDR2 reads YYEEEE. V lost 3 bases and J lost 5, with 11 bases in between. This CDR3 is 13 amino acids long. This chain's CDR3 is CASSSRDGYGYTF. The CDR3 DNA sequence: TGTGCCAGCAGCTCAAGGGACGGATATGGCTACACCTTC.

This clonotype was counted between two and nine times. This chain connects TRBV19 to TRBJ1-5; D is unresolved. Trimming pared 6 bases from V and 0 bases from J, leaving 9 bases between. Germline loops: CDR1 LNHDA, CDR2 SQIVND (reference sequence). The CDR3 covers 14 residues. For the CDR3, the DNA is TGTGCCAGTAGAAGGTCCCATAGCAATCAGCCCCAGCATTTT. It yields the protein CASRRSHSNQPQHF.

The V and J genes are TRBV12-3 or TRBV12-4 and TRBJ1-5; tentatively, D is TRBD1 (5 bases). The CDR3 spans 16 residues. V dropped 4 bases and J dropped 4 bases, with 17 bases sitting between them. CDR3 in DNA: TGTGCCAGCAGTTCCCCGAGGCAGGGCCTAAATCAGCCCCAGCATTTT. The encoded protein is CASSSPRQGLNQPQHF.

The CDR3: CASSLVGDIRGYTF. DNA for the CDR3: TGTGCCAGCAGCTTAGTTGGGGACATTCGCGGCTACACCTTC. V is TRBV7-9 and J is TRBJ1-2; D is possibly TRBD1 (6 bases). The CDR3 contains 14 residues. V was clipped by 1 base and J by 8 bases, with 14 bases between them. Germline CDR1 and CDR2: SEHNR and FQNEAQ (reference sequence).

The chain joins TRBV12-3 or TRBV12-4 to TRBJ1-2, with a possible D match to TRBD1 (6 bases). The CDR3 has 14 amino acids. V lost 4 bases and J 7 bases, leaving 16 bases between the germline ends. CDR3: CASSYRASRGGYTF. CDR3 DNA: TGTGCCAGCAGTTACAGGGCGTCCCGCGGTGGCTACACCTTC.

The rearrangement links TRBV7-8 to TRBJ2-4; either TRBD1 or TRBD2 may fit D (6 bases each). The CDR3 has 17 amino acids. The germline gives CDR1 SGHVS, CDR2 FQNEAQ. V lost 2 bases, J lost 1 base, and 15 bases lay in between. The CDR3 is CASSLRIRGGAKNIQYF. The CDR3 region has the DNA TGTGCCAGCAGCTTACGGATCCGAGGGGGGGCCAAAAACATTCAGTACTTC.

The J gene is TRBJ1-2, the V gene TRBV10-3; 7 positions match TRBD1. With 9 bases clipped from V and 6 bases from J, the junction kept 10 bases outside the gene matches. This CDR3 has 13 residues. Germline lookup yields CDR1 ENHRY and CDR2 SYGVKD. CDR3 region: CAILGTALHGYTF. In DNA, the CDR3 is TGTGCCATTCTCGGGACAGCCCTACATGGCTACACCTTC.

The rearrangement links TRBV27 to TRBJ2-1; D remains unclear. CDR3 length: 15 residues. The V end was cut by 6 bases, the J end by 6 bases, with 18 bases between. Germline CDR1 reads MNHEY; CDR2 reads SMNVEV (reference sequence). The DNA of the CDR3 is TGTGCCAGCAGAACCCTCGGGCCCGGATTCAATGAGCAGTTCTTC. Its translation: CASRTLGPGFNEQFF.

This chain links TRBV15 with TRBJ2-4, with a tentative D call TRBD1 (6 bases). Germline CDR1 is LNHNV and CDR2 is YYDKDF (reference sequence). Between the trimmed V and J ends, which lost 5 bases and 0 bases, there was a span of 17 bases. The CDR3 runs to 17 residues. The CDR3 coding sequence is TGTGCCACCAGCCCCGGGCCGGGACATAAAGCCAAAAACATTCAGTACTTC. Encoded protein: CATSPGPGHKAKNIQYF.

A few counts support this clonotype. The chain has TRBV7-2 and TRBJ2-2, with TRBD1 matching over 8 bases. This CDR3 spans 15 amino acids. Germline lookup yields CDR1 SGHTA and CDR2 FQGNSA. Unmatched junction bases numbered 0, after V lost 3 bases and J lost 0 bases. The CDR3 sequence is CASSLDRANTGELFF. Here the CDR3 DNA reads TGTGCCAGCAGCTTGGACAGGGCGAACACCGGGGAGCTGTTTTTT.

V is TRBV27 and J is TRBJ2-7, with D hard to call. The V end lost 7 bases, the J end lost 2 bases, and 18 bases lay between the germline ends. The CDR3 runs 15 residues. From germline, CDR1 is MNHEY and CDR2 SMNVEV (reference sequence). The CDR3 loop is CASKLRADPAYEQYF. The DNA for the CDR3 is TGTGCCAGCAAATTACGGGCTGACCCAGCCTACGAGCAGTACTTC.

The V call is TRBV12-3 or TRBV12-4, the J call TRBJ1-4; no reliable D call. The V end was cut by 1 base, the J end by 11 bases, with 8 bases between. The CDR3 totals 12 residues. Written as DNA, the CDR3 is TGTGCCAGCAGTTTAGATCAGCTGAAACTGTTTTTT. Protein: CASSLDQLKLFF.

This clonotype was seen once. The chain is built from TRBV6-2 or TRBV6-3 and TRBJ1-3; a possible D gene is TRBD1 (5 bases). CDR1 MNHEY and CDR2 SVGEGT come from the germline V gene. V lost 8 bases, J lost 4 bases, and 18 bases lay in between. This CDR3 region has 15 residues. This chain's CDR3 is CASWRQGWLGNTIYF. CDR3 sequence (DNA): TGTGCCAGCTGGAGGCAGGGATGGTTGGGAAACACCATATATTTT.

This clonotype was observed a single time. This sequence joins TRBV19 and TRBJ1-5; D is undetermined. V was trimmed by 3 bases and J by 8 bases, leaving 11 bases between them. This CDR3 contains 13 residues. Germline V CDR1 and CDR2: LNHDA, SQIVND (reference sequence). CDR3 residues: CASSIYGTEPQHF. CDR3 sequence (DNA): TGTGCCAGTAGTATTTACGGTACGGAGCCCCAGCATTTT. The variable domain in full, completed from reference TRBV19 and TRBJ1-5, reads DGGITQSPKYLFRKEGQNVTLSCEQNLNHDAMYWYRQDPGQGLRLIYYSQIVNDFQKGDIAEGYSVSREKKESFPLTVTSAQKNPTAFYLCASSIYGTEPQHFGDGTRLSIL.

This clonotype was counted between two and nine times. The chain is built from TRBV11-3 and TRBJ2-1; D tentatively fits TRBD1 or TRBD2 (5 bases each). The CDR3 runs to 14 residues. V was shortened by 3 bases and J by 3 bases, with 9 bases between the two germline ends. Per the germline V gene, CDR1 is SGHNT and CDR2 is YENEEA. This chain's CDR3 is CASSFRDGYNEQFF. The CDR3 nucleotides are TGTGCCAGCAGCTTTAGGGACGGCTACAATGAGCAGTTCTTC.

As for this clonotype: No conserved phenylalanine or tryptophan is present at the end of the CDR3, so a read error is the likely explanation. The V and J genes are TRBV4-1 and TRBJ1-5; D is unresolved. Trimming took 4 bases from V and 9 from J, leaving 16 bases between them. CDR3 size: 14 residues. Germline V gene lookup returns CDR1 MGHRA and CDR2 YSYEKL. CDR3 residues: CASSPSGLAGPQHY. DNA for the CDR3: TGCGCCAGCAGCCCGTCCGGGCTTGCGGGGCCCCAGCATTAT.

The CDR3 DNA sequence: TGTGCCAGCAGTTTAGCAGGCCCCAAAAACATTCAGTACTTC. This gives the protein CASSLAGPKNIQYF. The V gene is TRBV12-3 or TRBV12-4, the J gene TRBJ2-4; D is ambiguous. The CDR3 runs 14 residues. Trimming removed 0 bases from V and 2 bases from J, with 5 bases in between.

The chain uses TRBV4-2 and TRBJ2-5; D gene uncertain. The V gene lost 3 bases and the J gene lost 2 bases, with 13 bases spanning the gap. CDR3 length: 15 amino acids. The germline V gene has CDR1 LGHNA and CDR2 YNFKEQ. CDR3 DNA sequence: TGTGCCAGCAGCCACGGACGGACCCAACAAGAGACCCAGTACTTC. This gives the protein CASSHGRTQQETQYF.

This clonotype was seen more than once but under ten times. The chain carries TRBV6-5 and TRBJ2-5; D is ambiguous. The CDR3 extends over 13 amino acids. Germline-derived CDR1 and CDR2 are MNHEY and SVGAGI. The ends were cut back, 6 bases at V and 7 bases at J, with 15 bases in the middle. The CDR3 loop is CASRDARLGTQYF. CDR3 coding DNA: TGTGCCAGCAGAGACGCCCGCCTTGGGACCCAGTACTTC.

The gene calls are TRBV7-6 and TRBJ2-1; 10 bases match TRBD1. This CDR3 contains 16 residues. J was trimmed by 8 bases and V by 4 bases; bases with no gene match: 11. CDR1 is SGHVS and CDR2 is FNYEAQ in the germline V gene. CDR3 DNA sequence: TGTGCCAGCAGCTCATTCGGACAGGGGGAGTTCGATGAGCAGTTCTTC. This encodes CASSSFGQGEFDEQFF.

The chain carries TRBV11-2 and TRBJ2-5; D perhaps matches TRBD2 (6 bases). The CDR3 spans 15 residues. Trimming removed 7 bases at V and 5 bases at J, with 20 bases between. CDR1 and CDR2 from the germline V gene are SGHAT and FQNNGV. The CDR3 DNA is TGTGCCAGCACCTCCCAATCAACGAGCGGGGAGACCCAGTACTTC. This sequence encodes CASTSQSTSGETQYF.

CDR3 amino acids: CASSLASLGGYTF. As DNA, the CDR3 is TGTGCCAGCAGCTTAGCAAGCCTGGGGGGCTACACCTTC. J is TRBJ1-2 and V is TRBV7-2; D gene uncertain. The CDR3 runs 13 residues. Germline CDR1 reads SGHTA; CDR2 reads FQGNSA. Between the trimmed V and J ends, which lost 0 bases and 8 bases, there was a span of 10 bases.

This clonotype turned up a few times. V is TRBV7-6 and J is TRBJ2-5; tentative D call: TRBD1 (6 bases). This CDR3 is 16 amino acids long. Germline CDR1 and CDR2: SGHVS and FNYEAQ. The V gene lost 1 base and the J gene lost 4 bases, with 16 bases spanning the gap. The CDR3 DNA reads TGTGCCAGCAGCTTAGTAAACGGGCAGGGGATAGAGACCCAGTACTTC. Translated, it gives CASSLVNGQGIETQYF.